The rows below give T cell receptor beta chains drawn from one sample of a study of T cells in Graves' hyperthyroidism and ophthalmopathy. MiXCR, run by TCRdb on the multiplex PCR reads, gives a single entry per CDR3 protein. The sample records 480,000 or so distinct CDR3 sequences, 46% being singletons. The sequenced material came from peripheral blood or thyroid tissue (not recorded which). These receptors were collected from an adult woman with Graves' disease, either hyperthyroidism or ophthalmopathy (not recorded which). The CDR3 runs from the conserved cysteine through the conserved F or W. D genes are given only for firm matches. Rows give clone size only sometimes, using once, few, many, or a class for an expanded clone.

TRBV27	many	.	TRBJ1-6	TGTGCCAGCAGTTTTGGTGACAGAACTTCACCCCTCCACTTT	CASSFGDRTSPLHF
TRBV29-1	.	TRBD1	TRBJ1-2	TGCAGCTACGGACAGGGGGCCGAGGGCTACACCTTC	CSYGQGAEGYTF
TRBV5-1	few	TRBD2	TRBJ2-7	TGCGCCAGCAGCTTGTCTAGCGGGGGATTCGATTCCTACGAGCAGTACTTC	CASSLSSGGFDSYEQYF
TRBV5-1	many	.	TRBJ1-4	TGCGCCAGCAGCTTGGACCCCCCTACTGCATCGGGGGAAAAACTGTTTTTT	CASSLDPPTASGEKLFF
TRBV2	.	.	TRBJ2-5	TGTGCCGGGCAGTCCTGGGGAGAGACCCAGTACTTC	CAGQSWGETQYF
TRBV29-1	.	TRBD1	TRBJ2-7	TGCAGCGTGCCGGGACAGGGCAAGACCTACGAGCAGTACTTC	CSVPGQGKTYEQYF
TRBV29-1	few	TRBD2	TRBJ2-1	TGCAGCGTCGTCGGGCGGACTAGCGGGGAGAATGAGCAGTTCTTC	CSVVGRTSGENEQFF
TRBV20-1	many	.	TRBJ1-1	TGCAGTGCGGTACCGGGGGCCACTGAAGCTTTCTTT	CSAVPGATEAFF
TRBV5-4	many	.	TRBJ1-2	TGTGCCAGCAGCTTGGACAGCCCTAACTATGGCTACACCTTC	CASSLDSPNYGYTF
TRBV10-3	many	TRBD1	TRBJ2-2	TGTGCCATCGGGGACAGGAGAAACACCGGGGAGCTGTTTTTT	CAIGDRRNTGELFF
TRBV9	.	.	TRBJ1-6	TGTGCCAGCAGCGTGGCAGGGCCGAATTCACCCCTCCACTTT	CASSVAGPNSPLHF
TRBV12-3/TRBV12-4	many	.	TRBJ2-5	TGTGCCAGCAGCTTGAGGAGGGGACAAGAGACCCAGTACTTC	CASSLRRGQETQYF
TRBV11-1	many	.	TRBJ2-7	TGTGCCAGCAGCAAAGCTATCTACGAGCAGTACTTC	CASSKAIYEQYF
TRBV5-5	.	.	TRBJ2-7	TGTGCCAGCAGCCACGACAGAGACTACGAGCAGTACTTC	CASSHDRDYEQYF
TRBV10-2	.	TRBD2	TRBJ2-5	TGCGCCAGCCAAGTAGCGGGAGTAGAAGAGACCCAGTACTTC	CASQVAGVEETQYF
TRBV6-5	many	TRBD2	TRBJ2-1	TGTGCCAGCAGTTACGGGACTAGTTGGAATGAGCAGTTCTTC	CASSYGTSWNEQFF
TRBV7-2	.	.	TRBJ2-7	TGTGCCAGCAGCTTAGAGGGGGGGGGACTCCTAGGCTACGAGCAGTACTTC	CASSLEGGGLLGYEQYF
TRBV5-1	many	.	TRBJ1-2	TGCGCCACCGCCCGAGGGGAAAGTAATCTTGGCTACACCTTC	CATARGESNLGYTF
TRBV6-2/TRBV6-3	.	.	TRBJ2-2	TGTGCCAGCAGGAGGAGCGCCGGGGAGCTGTTTTTT	CASRRSAGELFF
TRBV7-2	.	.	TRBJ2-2	TGTGCCAGCAGCTTTGAGTGGGAGCTGTTTTTT	CASSFEWELFF
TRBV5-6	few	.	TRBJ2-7	TGTGCCAGCAGCTTAGATCAAGAAGCAGAGCAGTACTTC	CASSLDQEAEQYF
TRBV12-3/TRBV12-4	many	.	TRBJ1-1	TGTGCCAGCAGATTAACTGAAGCTTTCTTT	CASRLTEAFF
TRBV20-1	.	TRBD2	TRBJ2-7	TGCAGTGCTAGAGTCCCACTAGCGGGAGGGGGCCCCTACGAGCAGTACTTC	CSARVPLAGGGPYEQYF
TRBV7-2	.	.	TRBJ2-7	TGTGCCAGCAGCTTAGGGCCGACAGGCACCTACGAGCAGTACTTC	CASSLGPTGTYEQYF
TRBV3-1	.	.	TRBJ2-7	TGTGCCAGCAGCCTTAGTGCCGGGGGCGAGCAGTACTTC	CASSLSAGGEQYF
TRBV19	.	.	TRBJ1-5	TGTGCCAGTAGTATATATCGGACAGATAGCAATCAGCCCCAGCATTTT	CASSIYRTDSNQPQHF
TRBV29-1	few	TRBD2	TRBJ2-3	TGCAGCGTTGGGCGGACTAGCGGAGACACAGATACGCAGTATTTT	CSVGRTSGDTDTQYF
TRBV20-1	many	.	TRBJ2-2	TGCAGTGCTCCGGACCCTCCCGGGGAGCTGTTTTTT	CSAPDPPGELFF